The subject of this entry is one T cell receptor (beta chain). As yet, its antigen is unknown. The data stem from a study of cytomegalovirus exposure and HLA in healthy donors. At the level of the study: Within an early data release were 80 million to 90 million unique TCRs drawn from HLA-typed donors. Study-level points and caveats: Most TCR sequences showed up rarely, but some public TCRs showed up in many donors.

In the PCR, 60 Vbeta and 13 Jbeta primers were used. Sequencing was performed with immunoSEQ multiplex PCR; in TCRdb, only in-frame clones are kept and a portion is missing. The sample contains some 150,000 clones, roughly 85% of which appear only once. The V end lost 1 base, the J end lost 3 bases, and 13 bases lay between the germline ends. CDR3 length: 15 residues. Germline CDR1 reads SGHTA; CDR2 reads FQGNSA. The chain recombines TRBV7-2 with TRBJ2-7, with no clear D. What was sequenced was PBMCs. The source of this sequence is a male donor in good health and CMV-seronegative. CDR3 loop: CASSLDLYSIYEQYF. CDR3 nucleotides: TGTGCCAGCAGCTTAGACCTGTACTCTATCTACGAGCAGTACTTC.